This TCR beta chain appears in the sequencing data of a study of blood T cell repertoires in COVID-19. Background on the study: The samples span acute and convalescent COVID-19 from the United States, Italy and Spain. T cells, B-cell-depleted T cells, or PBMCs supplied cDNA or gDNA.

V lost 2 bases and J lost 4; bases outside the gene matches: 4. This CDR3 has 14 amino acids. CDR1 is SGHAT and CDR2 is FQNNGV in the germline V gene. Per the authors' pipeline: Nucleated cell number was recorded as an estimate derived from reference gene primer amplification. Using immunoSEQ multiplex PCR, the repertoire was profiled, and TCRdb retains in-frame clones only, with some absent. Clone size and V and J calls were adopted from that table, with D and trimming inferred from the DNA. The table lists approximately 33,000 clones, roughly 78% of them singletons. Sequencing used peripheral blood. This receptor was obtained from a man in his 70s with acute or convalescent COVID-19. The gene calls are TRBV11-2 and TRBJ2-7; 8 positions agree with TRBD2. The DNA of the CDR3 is TGTGCCAGCAGCTTACAAGCGGGGGCATACGAGCAGTACTTC. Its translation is CASSLQAGAYEQYF.